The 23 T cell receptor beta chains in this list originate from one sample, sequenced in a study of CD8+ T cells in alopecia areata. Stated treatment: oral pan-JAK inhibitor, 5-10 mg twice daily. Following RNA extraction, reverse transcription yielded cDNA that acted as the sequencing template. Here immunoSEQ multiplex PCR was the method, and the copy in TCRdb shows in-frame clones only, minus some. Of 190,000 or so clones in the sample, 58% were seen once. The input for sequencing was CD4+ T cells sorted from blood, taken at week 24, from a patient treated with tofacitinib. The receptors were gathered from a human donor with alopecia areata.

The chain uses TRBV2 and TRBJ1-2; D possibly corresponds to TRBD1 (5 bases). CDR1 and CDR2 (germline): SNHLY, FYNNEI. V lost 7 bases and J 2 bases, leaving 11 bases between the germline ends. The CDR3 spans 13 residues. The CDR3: CASKGDGNYGYTF. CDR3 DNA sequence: TGTGCCAGCAAAGGGGACGGAAACTATGGCTACACCTTC. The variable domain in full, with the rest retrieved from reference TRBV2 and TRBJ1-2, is EPEVTQTPSHQVTQMGQEVILRCVPISNHLYFYWYRQILGQKVEFLVSFYNNEISEKSEIFDDQFSVERPDGSNFTLKIRSTKLEDSAMYFCASKGDGNYGYTFGSGTRLTVV.

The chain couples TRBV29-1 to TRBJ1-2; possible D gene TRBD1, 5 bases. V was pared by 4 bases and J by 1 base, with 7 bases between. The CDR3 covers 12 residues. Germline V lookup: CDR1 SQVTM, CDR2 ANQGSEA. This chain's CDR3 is CSVGDGNYGYTF. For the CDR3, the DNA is TGCAGCGTTGGGGACGGTAACTATGGCTACACCTTC.

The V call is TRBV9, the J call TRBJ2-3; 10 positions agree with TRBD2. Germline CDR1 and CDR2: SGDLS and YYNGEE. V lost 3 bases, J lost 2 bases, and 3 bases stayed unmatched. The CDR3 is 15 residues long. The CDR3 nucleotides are TGTGCCAGCAGCGGGACTAGCGGTTACACAGATACGCAGTATTTT. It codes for CASSGTSGYTDTQYF.

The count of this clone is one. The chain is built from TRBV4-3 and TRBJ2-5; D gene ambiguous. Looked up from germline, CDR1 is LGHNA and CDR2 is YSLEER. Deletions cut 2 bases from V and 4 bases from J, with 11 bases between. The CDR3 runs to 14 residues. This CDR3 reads CASSQRGGGETQYF. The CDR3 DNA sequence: TGCGCCAGCAGCCAACGCGGTGGTGGAGAGACCCAGTACTTC.

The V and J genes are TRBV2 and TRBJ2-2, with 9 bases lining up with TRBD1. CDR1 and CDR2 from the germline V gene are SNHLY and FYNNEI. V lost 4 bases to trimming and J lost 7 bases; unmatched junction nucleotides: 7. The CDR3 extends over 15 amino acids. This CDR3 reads CASSAGQGFGGELFF. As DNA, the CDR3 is TGTGCCAGCAGTGCGGGACAGGGTTTCGGCGGGGAGCTGTTTTTT.

For the CDR3, the DNA is TGCGCCAGCAGCCACCCGGGACAGGATCCCACTGAAGCTTTCTTT. Its protein product is CASSHPGQDPTEAFF. The chain carries TRBV4-1 and TRBJ1-1, with 8 bases that match TRBD1. This CDR3 is 15 amino acids long. The V gene's germline CDR1 is MGHRA and CDR2 YSYEKL. The junction had 7 bases not matched to a gene; V was cut back by 3 bases and J by 4 bases.

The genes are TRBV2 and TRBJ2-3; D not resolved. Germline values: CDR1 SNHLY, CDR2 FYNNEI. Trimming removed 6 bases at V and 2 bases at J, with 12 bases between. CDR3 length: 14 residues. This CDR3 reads CASSLTRNTDTQYF. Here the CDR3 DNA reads TGTGCCAGCAGCCTGACGAGAAACACAGATACGCAGTATTTT.

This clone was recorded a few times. CDR3: CASSLGASGGETQYF. The CDR3 nucleotides read TGTGCCAGCAGCTTAGGAGCTAGCGGGGGAGAGACCCAGTACTTC. The rearrangement links TRBV7-8 to TRBJ2-5; 10 nucleotides match TRBD2. CDR3 length: 15 amino acids. V lost 1 base to trimming and J lost 4 bases; unmatched junction nucleotides: 3. Per the germline V gene, CDR1 is SGHVS and CDR2 is FQNEAQ. Full variable domain (rest looked up from reference TRBV7-8 and TRBJ2-5): GAGVSQSPRYKVAKRGQDVALRCDPISGHVSLFWYQQALGQGPEFLTYFQNEAQLDKSGLPSDRFFAERPEGSVSTLKIQRTQQEDSAVYLCASSLGASGGETQYFGPGTRLLVL.

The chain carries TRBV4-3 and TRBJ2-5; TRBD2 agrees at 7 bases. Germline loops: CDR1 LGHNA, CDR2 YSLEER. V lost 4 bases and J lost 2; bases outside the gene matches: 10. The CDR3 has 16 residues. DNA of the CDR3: TGCGCCAGCAGCCTCGGATGGGGGGGAAGACAAGAGACCCAGTACTTC. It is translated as CASSLGWGGRQETQYF.

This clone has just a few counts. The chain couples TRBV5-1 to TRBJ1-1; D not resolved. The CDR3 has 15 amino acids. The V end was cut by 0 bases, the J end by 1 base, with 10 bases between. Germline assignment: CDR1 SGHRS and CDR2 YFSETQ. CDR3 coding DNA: TGCGCCAGCAGCTTGGACAGCCCGCGGAACACTGAAGCTTTCTTT. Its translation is CASSLDSPRNTEAFF.

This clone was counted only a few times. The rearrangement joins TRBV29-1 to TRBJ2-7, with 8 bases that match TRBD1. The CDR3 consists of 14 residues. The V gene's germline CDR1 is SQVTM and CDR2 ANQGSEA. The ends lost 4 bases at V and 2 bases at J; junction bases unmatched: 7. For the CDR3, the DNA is TGCAGCGTTGCTAGTGGACAGGGAGCCTACGAGCAGTACTTC. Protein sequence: CSVASGQGAYEQYF.

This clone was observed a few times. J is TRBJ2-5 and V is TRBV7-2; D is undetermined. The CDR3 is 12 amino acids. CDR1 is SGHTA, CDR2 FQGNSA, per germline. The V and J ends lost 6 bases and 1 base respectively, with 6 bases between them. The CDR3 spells CASSPGQETQYF. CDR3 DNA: TGTGCCAGCAGTCCGGGCCAAGAGACCCAGTACTTC. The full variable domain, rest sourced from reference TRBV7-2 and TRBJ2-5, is GAGVSQSPSNKVTEKGKDVELRCDPISGHTALYWYRQSLGQGLEFLIYFQGNSAPDKSGLPSDRFSAERTGGSVSTLTIQRTQQEDSAVYLCASSPGQETQYFGPGTRLLVL.

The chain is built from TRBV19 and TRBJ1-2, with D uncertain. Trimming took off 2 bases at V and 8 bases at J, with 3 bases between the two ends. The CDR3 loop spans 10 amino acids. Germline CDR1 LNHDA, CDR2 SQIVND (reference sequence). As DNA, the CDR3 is TGTGCCAGTAGTATACTGGGCTACACCTTC. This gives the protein CASSILGYTF.

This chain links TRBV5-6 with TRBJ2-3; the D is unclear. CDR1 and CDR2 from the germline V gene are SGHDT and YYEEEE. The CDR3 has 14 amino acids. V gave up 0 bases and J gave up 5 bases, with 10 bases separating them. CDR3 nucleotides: TGTGCCAGCAGCTTGGGCTGGTCCGGAGATACGCAGTATTTT. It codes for CASSLGWSGDTQYF.

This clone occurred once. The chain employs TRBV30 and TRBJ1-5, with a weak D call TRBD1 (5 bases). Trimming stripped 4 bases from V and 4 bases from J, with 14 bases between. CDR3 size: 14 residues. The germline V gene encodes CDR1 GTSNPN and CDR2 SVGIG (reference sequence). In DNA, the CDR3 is TGTGCCTGGAATCCTAGGGGCTATAATCAGCCCCAGCATTTT. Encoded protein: CAWNPRGYNQPQHF.

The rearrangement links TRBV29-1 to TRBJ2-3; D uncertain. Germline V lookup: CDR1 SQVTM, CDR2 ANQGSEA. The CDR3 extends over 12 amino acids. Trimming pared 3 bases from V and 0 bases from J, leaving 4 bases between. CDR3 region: CSVEGSTDTQYF. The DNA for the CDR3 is TGCAGCGTTGAGGGGAGCACAGATACGCAGTATTTT.

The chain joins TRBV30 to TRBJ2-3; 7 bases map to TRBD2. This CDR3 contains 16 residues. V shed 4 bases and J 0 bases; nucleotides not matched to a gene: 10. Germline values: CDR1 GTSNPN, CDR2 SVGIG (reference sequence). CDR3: CAWTIGGRTSTDTQYF. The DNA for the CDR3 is TGTGCCTGGACGATCGGCGGGAGAACTAGCACAGATACGCAGTATTTT.

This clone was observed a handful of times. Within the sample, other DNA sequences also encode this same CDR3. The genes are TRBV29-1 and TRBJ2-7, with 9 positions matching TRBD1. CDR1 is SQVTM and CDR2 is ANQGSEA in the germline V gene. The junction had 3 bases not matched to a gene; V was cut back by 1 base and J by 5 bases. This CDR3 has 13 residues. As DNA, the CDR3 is TGCAGCGTTGAAGGCACAGGGGGCAACGAGCAGTACTTC. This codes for CSVEGTGGNEQYF.

This chain's CDR3 is CASTAWGKNTEAFF. CDR3 bases: TGTGCCAGCACCGCCTGGGGAAAGAACACTGAAGCTTTCTTT. The rearrangement links TRBV18 to TRBJ1-1; D is unclear. The CDR3 sequence is 14 residues long. V lost 8 bases and J lost 1, with 14 bases in between. Germline lookup yields CDR1 KGHSH and CDR2 LQKENI.

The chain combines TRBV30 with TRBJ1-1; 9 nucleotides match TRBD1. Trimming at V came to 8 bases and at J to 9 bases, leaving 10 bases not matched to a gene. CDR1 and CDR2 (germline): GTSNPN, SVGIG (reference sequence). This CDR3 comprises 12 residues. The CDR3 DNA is TGTGCCCGCCTAGACAGGGGGATTAAAGCTTTCTTT. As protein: CARLDRGIKAFF.

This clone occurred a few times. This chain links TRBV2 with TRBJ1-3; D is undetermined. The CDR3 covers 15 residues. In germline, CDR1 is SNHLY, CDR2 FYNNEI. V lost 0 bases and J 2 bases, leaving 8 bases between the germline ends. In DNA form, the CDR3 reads TGTGCCAGCAGTGAAGCGCGGCAGCCTGGAAACACCATATATTTT. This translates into CASSEARQPGNTIYF.

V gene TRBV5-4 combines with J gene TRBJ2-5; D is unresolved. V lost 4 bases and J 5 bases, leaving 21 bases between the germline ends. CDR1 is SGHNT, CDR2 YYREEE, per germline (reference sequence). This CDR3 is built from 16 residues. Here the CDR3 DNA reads TGTGCCAGCAGCCGTCTAGGTAGCTCGTCATGGGAGACCCAGTACTTC. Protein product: CASSRLGSSSWETQYF.

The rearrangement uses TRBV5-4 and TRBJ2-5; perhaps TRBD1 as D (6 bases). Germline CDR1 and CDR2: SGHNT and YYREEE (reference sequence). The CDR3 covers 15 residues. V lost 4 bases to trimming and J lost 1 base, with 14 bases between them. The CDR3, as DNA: TGTGCCAGCAGCCCCCGGACAGCCCCCCAAGAGACCCAGTACTTC. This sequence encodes CASSPRTAPQETQYF.